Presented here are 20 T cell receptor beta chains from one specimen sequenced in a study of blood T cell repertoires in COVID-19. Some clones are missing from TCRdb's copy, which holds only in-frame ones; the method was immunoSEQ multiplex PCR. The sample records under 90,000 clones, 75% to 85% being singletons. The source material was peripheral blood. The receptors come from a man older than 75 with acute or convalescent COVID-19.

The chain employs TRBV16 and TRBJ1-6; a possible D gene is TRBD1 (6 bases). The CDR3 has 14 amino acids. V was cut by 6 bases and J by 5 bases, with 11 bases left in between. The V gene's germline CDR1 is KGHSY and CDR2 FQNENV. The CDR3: CASSLGADNSPLHF. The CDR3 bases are TGTGCCAGCAGTCTGGGGGCCGATAATTCACCCCTCCACTTT.

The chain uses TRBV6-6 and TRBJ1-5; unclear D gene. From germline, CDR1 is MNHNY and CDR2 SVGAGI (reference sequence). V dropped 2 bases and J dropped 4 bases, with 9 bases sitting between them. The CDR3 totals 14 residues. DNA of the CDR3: TGTGCCAGCAGTTACAGTGGACTAAATCAGCCCCAGCATTTT. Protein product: CASSYSGLNQPQHF.

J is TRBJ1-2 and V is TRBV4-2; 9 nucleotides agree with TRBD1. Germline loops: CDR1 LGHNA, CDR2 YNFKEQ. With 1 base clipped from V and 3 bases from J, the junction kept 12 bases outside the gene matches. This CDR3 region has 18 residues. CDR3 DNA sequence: TGTGCCAGCAGCCAAGGCCCCGCCAAACAGGGGGCGGACTATGGCTACACCTTC. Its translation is CASSQGPAKQGADYGYTF.

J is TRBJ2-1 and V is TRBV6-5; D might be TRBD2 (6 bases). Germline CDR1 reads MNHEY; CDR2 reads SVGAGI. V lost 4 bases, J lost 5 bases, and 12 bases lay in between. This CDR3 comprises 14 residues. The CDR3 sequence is CASSFGSRNNEQFF. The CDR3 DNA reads TGTGCCAGCAGTTTCGGGAGCAGAAACAATGAGCAGTTCTTC.

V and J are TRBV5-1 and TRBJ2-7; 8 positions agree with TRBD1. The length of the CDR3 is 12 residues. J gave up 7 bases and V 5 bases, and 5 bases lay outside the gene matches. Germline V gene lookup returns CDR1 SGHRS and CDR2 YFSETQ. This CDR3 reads CASSMDREEQYF. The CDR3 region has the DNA TGCGCCAGCAGTATGGACAGGGAAGAGCAGTACTTC.

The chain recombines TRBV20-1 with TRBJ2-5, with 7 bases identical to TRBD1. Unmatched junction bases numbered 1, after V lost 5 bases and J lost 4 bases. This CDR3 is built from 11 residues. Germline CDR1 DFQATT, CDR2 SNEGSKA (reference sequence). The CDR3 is CSAYRGETQYF. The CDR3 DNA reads TGCAGTGCTTACAGGGGAGAGACCCAGTACTTC.

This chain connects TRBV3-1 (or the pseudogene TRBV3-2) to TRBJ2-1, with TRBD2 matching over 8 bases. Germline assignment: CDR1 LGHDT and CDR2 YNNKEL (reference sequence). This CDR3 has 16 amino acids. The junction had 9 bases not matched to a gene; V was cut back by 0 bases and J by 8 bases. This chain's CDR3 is CASSQDRGGGRDEQFF. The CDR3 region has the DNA TGTGCCAGCAGCCAAGACCGAGGCGGGGGGCGGGATGAGCAGTTCTTC.

The CDR3 spells CASSPWGAYEQYF. The CDR3, as DNA: TGTGCCAGTAGCCCTTGGGGAGCCTACGAGCAGTACTTC. This rearrangement joins TRBV19 to TRBJ2-7, with a tentative D call TRBD2 (5 bases). V dropped 6 bases and J dropped 2 bases, with 11 bases sitting between them. CDR1 LNHDA and CDR2 SQIVND come from the germline V gene (reference sequence). The CDR3 length is 13 residues.

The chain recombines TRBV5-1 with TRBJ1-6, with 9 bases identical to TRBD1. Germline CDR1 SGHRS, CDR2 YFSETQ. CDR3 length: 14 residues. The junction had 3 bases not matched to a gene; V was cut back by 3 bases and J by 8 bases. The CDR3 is CASSSTGGDSPLHF. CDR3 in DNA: TGCGCCAGCAGCTCTACAGGGGGCGATTCACCCCTCCACTTT.

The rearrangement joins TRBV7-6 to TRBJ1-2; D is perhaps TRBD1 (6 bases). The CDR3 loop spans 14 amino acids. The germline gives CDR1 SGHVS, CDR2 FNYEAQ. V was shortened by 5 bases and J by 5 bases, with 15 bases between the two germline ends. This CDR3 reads CASSSGQREYGYTF. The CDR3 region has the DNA TGTGCCAGCAGCAGCGGACAGAGGGAATATGGCTACACCTTC.

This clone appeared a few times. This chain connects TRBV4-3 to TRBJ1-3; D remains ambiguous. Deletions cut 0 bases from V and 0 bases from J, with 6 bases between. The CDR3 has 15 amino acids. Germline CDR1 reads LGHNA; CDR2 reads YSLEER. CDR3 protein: CASSQDSISGNTIYF. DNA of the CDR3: TGCGCCAGCAGCCAAGATTCAATCTCTGGAAACACCATATATTTT.

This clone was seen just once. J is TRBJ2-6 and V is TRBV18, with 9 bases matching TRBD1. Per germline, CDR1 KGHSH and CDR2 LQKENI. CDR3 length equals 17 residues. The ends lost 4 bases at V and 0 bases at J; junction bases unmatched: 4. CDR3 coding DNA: TGTGCCAGCTCACGGGACAGGGCATCCTCTGGGGCCAACGTCCTGACTTTC. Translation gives CASSRDRASSGANVLTF.

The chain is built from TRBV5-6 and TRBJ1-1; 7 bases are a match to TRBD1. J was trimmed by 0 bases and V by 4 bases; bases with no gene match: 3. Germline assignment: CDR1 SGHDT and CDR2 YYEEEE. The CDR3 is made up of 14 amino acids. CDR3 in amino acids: CASSPGQMNTEAFF. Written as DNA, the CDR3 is TGTGCCAGCAGCCCGGGACAGATGAACACTGAAGCTTTCTTT.

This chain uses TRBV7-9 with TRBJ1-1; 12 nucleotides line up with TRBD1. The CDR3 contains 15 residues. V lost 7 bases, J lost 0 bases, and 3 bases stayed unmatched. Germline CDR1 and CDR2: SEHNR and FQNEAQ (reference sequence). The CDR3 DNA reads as TGTGCCAGCACCGGGACAGGGGGCGTGAACACTGAAGCTTTCTTT. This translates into CASTGTGGVNTEAFF.

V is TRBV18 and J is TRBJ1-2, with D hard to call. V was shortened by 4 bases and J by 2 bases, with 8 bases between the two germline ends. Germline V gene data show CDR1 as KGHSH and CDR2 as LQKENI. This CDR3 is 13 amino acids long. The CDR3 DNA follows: TGTGCCAGCTCACAGACATCCAACTATGGCTACACCTTC. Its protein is CASSQTSNYGYTF.

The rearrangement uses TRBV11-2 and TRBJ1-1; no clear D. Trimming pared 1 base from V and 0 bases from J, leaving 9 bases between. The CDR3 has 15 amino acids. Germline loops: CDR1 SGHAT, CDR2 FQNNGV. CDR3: CASSLALAVNTEAFF. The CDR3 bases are TGTGCCAGCAGCTTAGCCCTAGCAGTGAACACTGAAGCTTTCTTT.

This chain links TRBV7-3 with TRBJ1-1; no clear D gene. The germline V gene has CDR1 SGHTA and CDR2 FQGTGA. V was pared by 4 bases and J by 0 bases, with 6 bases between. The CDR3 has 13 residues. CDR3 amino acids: CASSSQLNTEAFF. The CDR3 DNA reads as TGTGCCAGCAGCTCTCAGTTGAACACTGAAGCTTTCTTT.

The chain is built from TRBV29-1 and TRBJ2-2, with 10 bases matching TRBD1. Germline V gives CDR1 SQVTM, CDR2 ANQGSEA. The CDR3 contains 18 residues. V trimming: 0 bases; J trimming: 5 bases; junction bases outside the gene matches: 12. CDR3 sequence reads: CSVEDRTADRGATGELFF. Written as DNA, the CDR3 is TGCAGCGTTGAAGACCGAACCGCGGACAGGGGGGCTACCGGGGAGCTGTTTTTT.

As DNA, the CDR3 is TGTGCCAGCACCAAGACTACCCGCACCGGGGAGCTGTTTTTT. It specifies CASTKTTRTGELFF. The genes are TRBV28 and TRBJ2-2; TRBD2 is a possible D gene (5 bases). Germline loops: CDR1 MDHEN, CDR2 SYDVKM. The CDR3 length is 14 residues. V lost 7 bases, J lost 4 bases, and 13 bases lay in between.

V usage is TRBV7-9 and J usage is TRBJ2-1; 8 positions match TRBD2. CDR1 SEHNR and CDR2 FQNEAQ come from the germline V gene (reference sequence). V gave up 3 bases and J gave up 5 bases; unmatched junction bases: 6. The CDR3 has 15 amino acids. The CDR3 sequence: CASSFQAGVDNEQFF. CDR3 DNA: TGTGCCAGCAGCTTTCAAGCGGGAGTAGACAATGAGCAGTTCTTC.